This is a list of T cell receptor beta chains from one sample in a study of blood T cell repertoires in COVID-19. Assay used: immunoSEQ multiplex PCR; TCRdb lists only in-frame clones, some missing. Of tens of thousands of clones listed, 86% are singletons. Source material: peripheral blood. These receptors originate from a man at least 80 years old with active COVID-19. The CDR3 runs from the conserved cysteine through the conserved F or W. The D gene is left open where the match is weak. Not every row has a clone size; where given, it reads once, few, many or a size class.

d_gene | abundance | j_gene | v_gene | CDR3aa | CDR3nt
TRBD2 | NA | TRBJ2-1 | TRBV7-6 | CASSSPWTSGRANEQFF | TGTGCCAGCAGCTCGCCTTGGACTAGCGGGAGGGCGAATGAGCAGTTCTTC
TRBD1 | NA | TRBJ2-7 | TRBV28 | CASSTPGQGFSYEQYF | TGTGCCAGCAGTACCCCGGGACAGGGTTTCTCCTACGAGCAGTACTTC
NA | NA | TRBJ2-5 | TRBV7-9 | CASSRTDRLQETQYF | TGTGCCAGCAGCCGAACAGACAGGTTACAAGAGACCCAGTACTTC
TRBD2 | NA | TRBJ2-1 | TRBV7-9 | CASSLSGRALNEQFF | TGTGCCAGCAGCTTAAGCGGGAGGGCTCTCAATGAGCAGTTCTTC
NA | once | TRBJ2-7 | TRBV27 | CASTPRGYNYEQYF | TGTGCCAGCACCCCCCGGGGTTACAACTACGAGCAGTACTTC
NA | NA | TRBJ2-7 | TRBV18 | CASSPPGGPSYEQYF | TGTGCCAGCTCACCACCCGGAGGGCCCTCCTACGAGCAGTACTTC
TRBD1 | few | TRBJ1-5 | TRBV3-1/TRBV3-2 | CASSASDRGGNQPQHF | TGTGCCAGCAGCGCATCGGACAGGGGCGGCAATCAGCCCCAGCATTTT
TRBD2 | once | TRBJ2-1 | TRBV7-9 | CASSNPSGSGDEQFF | TGTGCCAGCAGCAACCCTAGCGGGAGTGGGGATGAGCAGTTCTTC
TRBD2 | NA | TRBJ2-1 | TRBV14 | CASSQGSGAQYNEQFF | TGTGCCAGCAGCCAAGGTAGCGGGGCTCAATACAATGAGCAGTTCTTC
TRBD1 | once | TRBJ2-7 | TRBV6-2/TRBV6-3 | CASSYDRGRNVRSTEQYF | TGTGCCAGCAGTTACGACAGGGGGCGTAACGTCCGTTCGACCGAGCAGTACTTC
NA | NA | TRBJ2-5 | TRBV5-4 | CASSWDKGFQETQYF | TGTGCCAGCAGCTGGGACAAGGGCTTTCAAGAGACCCAGTACTTC
NA | NA | TRBJ2-5 | TRBV28 | CASKQRRETQYF | TGTGCCAGCAAACAAAGGAGAGAGACCCAGTACTTC
TRBD1 | NA | TRBJ1-1 | TRBV18 | CASSQVTGTNTEAFF | TGTGCCAGCTCCCAGGTGACAGGGACGAACACTGAAGCTTTCTTT
TRBD1 | NA | TRBJ2-7 | TRBV4-1 | CASSQPPGQGSYEQYF | TGCGCCAGCAGCCAACCCCCGGGACAGGGTTCCTACGAGCAGTACTTC
NA | once | TRBJ2-3 | TRBV9 | CASSVGLAQRGTDTQYF | TGTGCCAGCAGCGTAGGGCTAGCTCAGAGAGGCACAGATACGCAGTATTTT
NA | NA | TRBJ2-3 | TRBV7-6 | CASSLSAPLYTDTQYF | TGTGCCAGCAGCTTAAGTGCGCCCCTTTACACAGATACGCAGTATTTT
NA | NA | TRBJ1-4 | TRBV30 | CAWSLREKLFF | TGTGCCTGGAGTCTGCGAGAAAAACTGTTTTTT
NA | NA | TRBJ1-1 | TRBV6-5 | CASSRESLNTEAFF | TGTGCCAGCAGTCGGGAGTCACTGAACACTGAAGCTTTCTTT
NA | NA | TRBJ1-3 | TRBV19 | CATTVQGSGNTIYF | TGTGCCACCACCGTACAGGGTAGTGGAAACACCATATATTTT
TRBD2 | NA | TRBJ2-2 | TRBV7-2 | CASSLGGGHGELFF | TGTGCCAGCAGCTTAGGGGGGGGTCACGGGGAGCTGTTTTTT
NA | few | TRBJ1-4 | TRBV4-3 | CASSQGGSNEKLFF | TGCGCCAGCAGCCAGGGAGGATCTAATGAAAAACTGTTTTTT
TRBD2 | NA | TRBJ2-7 | TRBV4-3 | CASSQARTSGSNEQYF | TGCGCCAGCAGCCAAGCCCGGACTAGCGGGAGTAACGAGCAGTACTTC
NA | few | TRBJ2-7 | TRBV2 | CASSGFGDRYF | TGTGCCAGCAGTGGGTTCGGGGATCGGTACTTC
TRBD1 | once | TRBJ1-4 | TRBV19 | CASSPTGPNEKLFF | TGTGCCAGTAGTCCGACAGGGCCTAATGAAAAACTGTTTTTT
NA | NA | TRBJ2-1 | TRBV30 | CAWNRDAYNEQFF | TGTGCCTGGAACAGGGACGCCTACAATGAGCAGTTCTTC
TRBD2 | NA | TRBJ2-7 | TRBV5-8 | CASSQGLAGARYF | TGTGCCAGCAGCCAGGGACTAGCGGGAGCGAGGTACTTC
NA | NA | TRBJ2-7 | TRBV6-5 | CASKKGVTYEQYF | TGTGCCAGCAAGAAGGGGGTTACCTACGAGCAGTACTTC
NA | few | TRBJ2-5 | TRBV18 | CASSSNNLQETQYF | TGTGCCAGCTCCTCCAATAATCTACAAGAGACCCAGTACTTC
TRBD2 | NA | TRBJ2-7 | TRBV27 | CASSFRLAGSYEQYF | TGTGCCAGCAGTTTCCGGCTAGCGGGGTCCTACGAGCAGTACTTC
TRBD1 | NA | TRBJ2-7 | TRBV19 | CASSQGAGRHEQYF | TGTGCCAGTTCACAGGGGGCGGGCAGACACGAGCAGTACTTC
NA | NA | TRBJ2-7 | TRBV10-3 | CAISDRQGSEEQYF | TGTGCCATCAGTGATCGGCAGGGCTCGGAGGAGCAGTACTTC
TRBD2 | NA | TRBJ2-3 | TRBV6-2/TRBV6-3 | CASSYDYSGRAEDTQYF | TGTGCCAGCAGTTACGATTATAGCGGGAGGGCAGAGGATACGCAGTATTTT
TRBD1 | NA | TRBJ2-1 | TRBV14 | CASSQDGDRGPKYNEQFF | TGTGCCAGCAGCCAGGATGGAGACAGGGGGCCGAAATACAATGAGCAGTTCTTC
TRBD1 | NA | TRBJ1-6 | TRBV5-5 | CASSWGTAENSPLHF | TGTGCCAGCAGTTGGGGGACAGCCGAAAATTCACCCCTCCACTTT
TRBD2 | NA | TRBJ2-3 | TRBV7-9 | CASSLGLADTDTQYF | TGTGCCAGCAGCTTGGGACTAGCGGACACAGATACGCAGTATTTT
NA | NA | TRBJ2-5 | TRBV6-4 | CASSRQPEETQYF | TGTGCCAGCAGCAGACAGCCGGAAGAGACCCAGTACTTC
NA | NA | TRBJ2-3 | TRBV11-2 | CASSQGGLNTDTQYF | TGTGCCAGCAGCCAGGGGGGCCTAAACACAGATACGCAGTATTTT
NA | NA | TRBJ2-3 | TRBV12-3/TRBV12-4 | CASSLTGRAPQYF | TGTGCCAGCAGTTTAACAGGGCGAGCCCCGCAGTATTTT
TRBD2 | NA | TRBJ2-3 | TRBV28 | CASSIAGGPTDTQYF | TGTGCCAGCAGCATAGCGGGAGGGCCAACAGATACGCAGTATTTT